This entry lists 25 T cell receptor beta chains sequenced from one sample in a study of cytomegalovirus exposure and HLA in healthy donors. PCR employed 60 Vbeta and 13 Jbeta primers. Measured with immunoSEQ multiplex PCR; TCRdb has only the in-frame clones, and not every one. Among approximately 120,000 clones listed, over 75% were seen once. The sample consisted of PBMCs. Receptor source: a woman aged 35 to 49 in good health and CMV-seropositive.

The chain joins TRBV7-2 to TRBJ2-1; TRBD2 matches at 8 bases. Germline trimming cut 4 bases from V and 16 bases from J; bases unmatched to any gene: 12. This CDR3 is 13 amino acids long. Per the germline V gene, CDR1 is SGHTA and CDR2 is FQGNSA. The chain's CDR3 is CASSSGGGRREFF. The CDR3 region has the DNA TGTGCCAGCAGCTCCGGGGGGGGCCGAAGGGAATTCTTC.

This chain joins TRBV11-2 and TRBJ1-2, with 9 bases fitting TRBD1. V was clipped by 2 bases and J by 2 bases; unmatched bases: 9. The CDR3 has 17 amino acids. In germline, CDR1 is SGHAT, CDR2 FQNNGV. The CDR3 nucleotides read TGTGCCAGCAGCTTAAGCTTTACAGGGGGCGACAACTATGGCTACACCTTC. Its translation: CASSLSFTGGDNYGYTF.

This clone was seen more than once but under ten times. The CDR3 DNA reads as TGTGCCAGTTCGACAGGTTCCTACGAGCAGTACTTC. Translated: CASSTGSYEQYF. V and J are TRBV6-1 and TRBJ2-7, with a tentative D call TRBD1 (6 bases). Trimming cost V 9 bases and J 1 base, with 10 bases left between them. Germline V gene sequence: CDR1 MNHNS, CDR2 SASEGT. CDR3 length: 12 residues.

The chain employs TRBV4-1 and TRBJ2-3; D uncertain. The germline V and J ends were trimmed by 3 bases and 2 bases, with 15 bases remaining between them. CDR3 length equals 16 residues. CDR1 and CDR2 (germline): MGHRA, YSYEKL. The CDR3 coding sequence is TGCGCCAGCAGCCAGCTCGACTTGTTTGTCACAGATACGCAGTATTTT. Residues: CASSQLDLFVTDTQYF.

This clone appeared once. The chain combines TRBV27 with TRBJ2-2; TRBD1 matches at 7 bases. This CDR3 spans 15 amino acids. The germline gives CDR1 MNHEY, CDR2 SMNVEV (reference sequence). V trimming: 6 bases; J trimming: 1 base; junction bases outside the gene matches: 5. The CDR3: CASRPRDRNTGELFF. The CDR3 region has the DNA TGTGCCAGCAGGCCCCGGGACAGGAACACCGGGGAGCTGTTTTTT.

The chain recombines TRBV30 with TRBJ2-5; 8 nucleotides line up with TRBD1. Germline V lookup: CDR1 GTSNPN, CDR2 SVGIG (reference sequence). The CDR3 has 13 amino acids. V was pared by 0 bases and J by 4 bases, with 1 base of the junction left unmatched. This chain's CDR3 is CAWSVQGGETQYF. The CDR3 DNA follows: TGTGCCTGGAGTGTACAGGGGGGAGAGACCCAGTACTTC. The full variable domain, its missing parts supplied by reference TRBV30 and TRBJ2-5, is SQTIHQWPATLVQPVGSPLSLECTVEGTSNPNLYWYRQAAGRGLQLLFYSVGIGQISSEVPQNLSASRPQDRQFILSSKKLLLSDSGFYLCAWSVQGGETQYFGPGTRLLVL.

The chain employs TRBV4-1 and TRBJ2-1; 8 nucleotides align to TRBD1. The germline gives CDR1 MGHRA, CDR2 YSYEKL. V trimming: 4 bases; J trimming: 7 bases; junction bases outside the gene matches: 9. This CDR3 spans 15 amino acids. Written as DNA, the CDR3 is TGCGCCAGCAGCCGACAGGGGATATCTCCTAATGAGCAGTTCTTC. This encodes CASSRQGISPNEQFF.

This rearrangement joins TRBV6-1 to TRBJ1-1; 8 bases fit TRBD1. Germline V CDR1 and CDR2: MNHNS, SASEGT. The J segment lost 5 bases and the V segment lost 5 bases, leaving 10 bases of the junction unmatched. The CDR3 totals 15 residues. Here the CDR3 reads CASSKYGQGETEAFF. In DNA, the CDR3 is TGTGCCAGCAGTAAATACGGACAGGGAGAGACTGAAGCTTTCTTT.

V and J are TRBV28 and TRBJ2-7, with a weak D call TRBD1 (6 bases). The CDR3 covers 15 residues. The germline gives CDR1 MDHEN, CDR2 SYDVKM. V was clipped by 2 bases and J by 3 bases, with 14 bases between them. In nucleotides, the CDR3 is TGTGCCAGCAGTTTAGGGGGCAGCTCCATCTACGAGCAGTACTTC. Translation: CASSLGGSSIYEQYF.

This chain joins TRBV29-1 and TRBJ2-5; TRBD2 agrees at 15 bases. The CDR3 covers 15 residues. Trimming at V came to 4 bases and at J to 5 bases, leaving 5 bases not matched to a gene. The germline CDR1 and CDR2 sequences are SQVTM and ANQGSEA. The chain's CDR3 is CSVGTSGRADETQYF. The CDR3 nucleotides are TGCAGCGTTGGGACTAGCGGGAGGGCCGACGAGACCCAGTACTTC.

The table lists this clone with a few counts. The chain links TRBV27 to TRBJ2-6; D is uncertain. The germline V and J ends were trimmed by 5 bases and 0 bases, with 5 bases remaining between them. Per germline, CDR1 MNHEY and CDR2 SMNVEV (reference sequence). This CDR3 is 14 amino acids long. The DNA for the CDR3 is TGTGCCAGCAGTCTCAGCTCTGGGGCCAACGTCCTGACTTTC. Amino acids: CASSLSSGANVLTF.

The J gene is TRBJ2-7, the V gene TRBV27, with unresolved D. The CDR3 totals 11 residues. The germline V gene has CDR1 MNHEY and CDR2 SMNVEV (reference sequence). Trimming pared 5 bases from V and 2 bases from J, leaving 4 bases between. CDR3 sequence reads: CASSIAYEQYF. CDR3 nucleotides: TGTGCCAGCAGTATCGCCTACGAGCAGTACTTC.

The chain employs TRBV5-4 and TRBJ2-7; 7 nucleotides agree with TRBD2. This CDR3 spans 17 amino acids. V was clipped by 5 bases and J by 5 bases; unmatched bases: 19. Germline V gene sequence: CDR1 SGHNT, CDR2 YYREEE (reference sequence). Here the CDR3 reads CASSGGGSGGPWDEQYF. CDR3 DNA: TGTGCCAGCAGTGGGGGGGGGTCGGGAGGTCCATGGGACGAGCAGTACTTC.

The chain employs TRBV27 and TRBJ2-1; 13 bases align to TRBD2. The ends lost 2 bases at V and 10 bases at J; junction bases unmatched: 11. The CDR3 sequence is 17 residues long. The germline CDR1 and CDR2 sequences are MNHEY and SMNVEV (reference sequence). The CDR3 here is CASSLRPGTSGKKEQFF. The CDR3 DNA is TGTGCCAGCAGTTTACGCCCCGGGACTAGCGGGAAAAAGGAGCAGTTCTTC.

This clone has more than one count but fewer than ten. This chain joins TRBV6-6 and TRBJ1-6, with a weak D call TRBD1 (5 bases). Trimming cost V 6 bases and J 6 bases, with 12 bases left between them. The length of the CDR3 is 14 residues. Germline CDR1 and CDR2: MNHNY and SVGAGI (reference sequence). The CDR3 nucleotides read TGTGCCAGCAGCTCTGATAGGGGTAATTCACCCCTCCACTTT. It codes for CASSSDRGNSPLHF.

The V call is TRBV5-1, the J call TRBJ2-2; no reliable D call. The CDR3 is 14 amino acids. Trimming stripped 0 bases from V and 6 bases from J, with 9 bases between. The germline gives CDR1 SGHRS, CDR2 YFSETQ. The CDR3 nucleotides read TGCGCCAGCAGCTTGGCGGTTCAATCCGGGGAGCTGTTTTTT. This encodes CASSLAVQSGELFF.

As regards this clone: Within the sample, other DNA sequences also encode this same CDR3. The J gene is TRBJ2-6, the V gene TRBV2; D remains ambiguous. The germline V gene has CDR1 SNHLY and CDR2 FYNNEI. V was trimmed by 8 bases and J by 0 bases, leaving 8 bases between them. This CDR3 comprises 14 residues. Here the CDR3 reads CASRSGSGANVLTF. CDR3 nucleotides: TGTGCCAGCCGATCGGGCTCTGGGGCCAACGTCCTGACTTTC.

This sequence joins TRBV5-1 and TRBJ1-2; D gene ambiguous. This CDR3 spans 15 amino acids. Trimming left V 2 bases short and J 4 bases short, with 15 bases between. Germline V gene lookup returns CDR1 SGHRS and CDR2 YFSETQ. CDR3: CASSFGPRQSYGYTF. Written as DNA, the CDR3 is TGCGCCAGCAGCTTTGGTCCCAGGCAGTCCTATGGCTACACCTTC.

The chain uses TRBV7-8 and TRBJ2-7, with 9 nucleotides matching TRBD1. J was trimmed by 0 bases and V by 5 bases; bases with no gene match: 5. CDR1 is SGHVS, CDR2 FQNEAQ, per germline. The CDR3 consists of 15 residues. CDR3 residues: CASSGGTGPSYEQYF. The CDR3 nucleotides read TGTGCCAGCAGCGGCGGGACAGGGCCCTCCTACGAGCAGTACTTC.

The chain recombines TRBV7-9 with TRBJ2-7, with D possibly being TRBD2 (6 bases). Trimming stripped 4 bases from V and 2 bases from J, with 12 bases between. The germline V gene has CDR1 SEHNR and CDR2 FQNEAQ (reference sequence). The CDR3 length is 14 residues. Here the CDR3 reads CASSWTTATYEQYF. CDR3 bases: TGTGCCAGCAGCTGGACTACAGCCACCTACGAGCAGTACTTC.

The J gene is TRBJ2-5, the V gene TRBV10-3, with D tentatively TRBD1 (6 bases). The V gene's germline CDR1 is ENHRY and CDR2 SYGVKD. This CDR3 spans 12 amino acids. Trimming pared 2 bases from V and 5 bases from J, leaving 6 bases between. The DNA for the CDR3 is TGTGCCATCAGTGAGAGGGGGGAGACCCAGTACTTC. Protein: CAISERGETQYF.

The chain joins TRBV5-1 to TRBJ2-2; D gene uncertain. V dropped 0 bases and J dropped 4 bases, with 13 bases sitting between them. There are 16 residues in the CDR3. The V gene's germline CDR1 is SGHRS and CDR2 YFSETQ. In DNA form, the CDR3 reads TGCGCCAGCAGCTTGGATGTCCTAGGCGGCACCGGGGAGCTGTTTTTT. Protein sequence: CASSLDVLGGTGELFF.

In its sample, this clone was seen once. DNA of the CDR3: TGTGCCAGTAGTCAACAGGGGGCAAGCTATGGCTACACCTTC. It codes for CASSQQGASYGYTF. The genes are TRBV19 and TRBJ1-2, with 9 bases that match TRBD1. CDR1 and CDR2 from the germline V gene are LNHDA and SQIVND (reference sequence). The CDR3 totals 14 residues. V gave up 5 bases and J gave up 4 bases; unmatched junction bases: 5. Filled out from reference TRBV19 and TRBJ1-2, the complete variable domain reads DGGITQSPKYLFRKEGQNVTLSCEQNLNHDAMYWYRQDPGQGLRLIYYSQIVNDFQKGDIAEGYSVSREKKESFPLTVTSAQKNPTAFYLCASSQQGASYGYTFGSGTRLTVV.

The chain couples TRBV30 to TRBJ2-2; TRBD2 matches at 12 bases. The CDR3 has 17 amino acids. The V gene's germline CDR1 is GTSNPN and CDR2 SVGIG (reference sequence). The trim removed 7 bases at V and 0 bases at J, leaving 9 bases unmatched. CDR3 bases: TGTGCCTACACCGGGACTAGCGGGTTAACGAACACCGGGGAGCTGTTTTTT. It specifies CAYTGTSGLTNTGELFF.

With regard to this clone: Other nucleotide sequences in the sample specify the same CDR3. This rearrangement joins TRBV9 to TRBJ1-3, with D possibly being TRBD1 (5 bases). The CDR3 is made up of 15 amino acids. The germline gives CDR1 SGDLS, CDR2 YYNGEE. V was trimmed by 2 bases and J by 0 bases, leaving 9 bases between them. DNA for the CDR3: TGTGCCAGCAGCGTGGAGGGGATCTCTGGAAACACCATATATTTT. Its protein product is CASSVEGISGNTIYF.